The clone carrying this TCR beta chain was counted between two and nine times. Its antigen remains unidentified. This record comes from a study of T cells in Graves' hyperthyroidism and ophthalmopathy. The CDR3 is 13 residues long. Trimming took 8 bases from V and 2 from J, leaving 13 bases between them. Per the germline V gene, CDR1 is MNHNY and CDR2 is SVGAGI (reference sequence). RNA transcripts served as the template for amplifying TCR beta CDR3 regions. Primed by the HTBI set, a first-round RT-PCR was run on the TCR CDR3. TCRdb analysed the multiplex PCR reads with MiXCR anew, one entry per CDR3 protein. The sample includes around 540,000 distinct CDR3 sequences, 40% to 55% of them seen just once. The study, taken as a whole, reports: Researchers found most expanded thyroid clonotypes above 0.001 in blood as well.

A lack of ophthalmopathy progression within 18 months defined stable Graves' hyperthyroidism. Uncontrolled infection, other autoimmune disease, pregnancy or lactation disqualified patients from enrolment. The gene calls are TRBV6-6 and TRBJ2-7; the D is unclear. This clonotype originated in a young woman with Graves' hyperthyroidism. The sequencing sample was made of peripheral blood or thyroid tissue (not recorded which). In DNA, the CDR3 is TGTGCCAGCCGACAACAAAACACCTACGAGCAGTACTTC. It encodes CASRQQNTYEQYF.